These 21 T cell receptor beta chains were sequenced from one sample in a study of blood T cell repertoires in COVID-19. The repertoire was sequenced with immunoSEQ multiplex PCR; TCRdb's copy has only in-frame clones and lacks some. The sample includes 250,000 to 300,000 clones, just over 85% of them seen just once. Specimen: PBMCs or T cells enriched from blood (not recorded which). The receptors shown here come from a young man who had recovered from COVID-19.

The J gene is TRBJ2-5, the V gene TRBV5-4; the match to TRBD1 covers 10 bases. V dropped 6 bases and J dropped 13; count of bases not matched to a gene: 18. This CDR3 is built from 15 residues. Germline values: CDR1 SGHNT, CDR2 YYREEE (reference sequence). The CDR3 DNA reads TGTGCCAGCACCGAAGCCGGGACAGGGGATTTTCCGCGGTACTTC. Protein: CASTEAGTGDFPRYF.

The chain joins TRBV19 to TRBJ2-1, with D tentatively TRBD2 (6 bases). Germline loops: CDR1 LNHDA, CDR2 SQIVND (reference sequence). Trimming removed 3 bases from V and 10 bases from J, with 13 bases in between. The CDR3 contains 13 residues. CDR3 in amino acids: CASSIGRGREQFF. The CDR3 coding sequence is TGTGCCAGTAGTATTGGGCGGGGTCGAGAGCAGTTCTTC. The full variable domain, rest sourced from reference TRBV19 and TRBJ2-1, is DGGITQSPKYLFRKEGQNVTLSCEQNLNHDAMYWYRQDPGQGLRLIYYSQIVNDFQKGDIAEGYSVSREKKESFPLTVTSAQKNPTAFYLCASSIGRGREQFFGPGTRLTVL.

The rearrangement links TRBV9 to TRBJ2-1, with D perhaps TRBD2 (6 bases). Germline lookup yields CDR1 SGDLS and CDR2 YYNGEE. The CDR3 sequence is 14 residues long. V dropped 3 bases and J dropped 2 bases, with 9 bases sitting between them. The CDR3 is CASSDPGAYNEQFF. For the CDR3, the DNA is TGTGCCAGCAGCGATCCGGGGGCCTACAATGAGCAGTTCTTC.

V usage is TRBV7-2 and J usage is TRBJ2-7, with TRBD2 as a possible D gene (5 bases). Germline CDR1 is SGHTA and CDR2 is FQGNSA. The ends were cut back, 5 bases at V and 5 bases at J, with 16 bases in the middle. The CDR3 totals 14 residues. The CDR3 sequence is CASSARERENEQYF. For the CDR3, the DNA is TGTGCCAGCAGCGCCCGGGAACGCGAAAACGAGCAGTACTTC. The complete variable domain, with remaining parts taken from reference TRBV7-2 and TRBJ2-7, reads GAGVSQSPSNKVTEKGKDVELRCDPISGHTALYWYRQSLGQGLEFLIYFQGNSAPDKSGLPSDRFSAERTGGSVSTLTIQRTQQEDSAVYLCASSARERENEQYFGPGTRLTVT.

The CDR3 nucleotides read TGCAGTGCTAGTAGCGGGAACTCCTACGAGCAGTACTTC. This codes for CSASSGNSYEQYF. The chain combines TRBV20-1 with TRBJ2-7; 8 bases are a match to TRBD2. CDR1 and CDR2 from the germline V gene are DFQATT and SNEGSKA (reference sequence). The CDR3 runs to 13 residues. The trim removed 3 bases at V and 0 bases at J, leaving 1 base unmatched.

V gene TRBV5-8 combines with J gene TRBJ2-1; D is possibly TRBD1 (5 bases). This CDR3 is built from 15 residues. Germline lookup yields CDR1 SGHTS and CDR2 YDEGEE. V shed 2 bases and J shed 0 bases, with 9 bases lying between them. This chain's CDR3 is CASSFDRLSYNEQFF. Here the CDR3 DNA reads TGTGCCAGCAGCTTTGACAGACTCTCCTACAATGAGCAGTTCTTC. The full variable domain, its missing parts supplied by reference TRBV5-8 and TRBJ2-1, is EAGVTQSPTHLIKTRGQQATLRCSPISGHTSVYWYQQALGLGLQFLLWYDEGEERNRGNFPPRFSGRQFPNYSSELNVNALELEDSALYLCASSFDRLSYNEQFFGPGTRLTVL.

This CDR3 is CASSPPQGKNTGELFF. The CDR3 DNA follows: TGCGCCAGCAGCCCGCCCCAGGGGAAGAACACCGGGGAGCTGTTTTTT. This rearrangement joins TRBV5-1 to TRBJ2-2, with D perhaps matching TRBD1 (6 bases). Germline assignment: CDR1 SGHRS and CDR2 YFSETQ. The CDR3 has 16 amino acids. The V and J ends lost 4 bases and 1 base respectively, with 14 bases between them.

The CDR3 DNA is TGTGCCAGCTCACCTTTTCTGGGGACTAGCGGGGGCCTCGATACGCAGTATTTT. This gives the protein CASSPFLGTSGGLDTQYF. The chain is built from TRBV18 and TRBJ2-3, with 14 bases identical to TRBD2. The CDR3 consists of 18 residues. The V gene's germline CDR1 is KGHSH and CDR2 LQKENI. V lost 3 bases, J lost 6 bases, and 11 bases stayed unmatched.

The V and J genes are TRBV19 and TRBJ2-2, with D possibly matching TRBD2 (5 bases). Trimming shortened V by 4 bases and J by 5 bases, and 8 bases separated the two germline ends. The germline gives CDR1 LNHDA, CDR2 SQIVND (reference sequence). The CDR3 length is 13 residues. CDR3 protein: CASSNRGTGELFF. The CDR3 DNA reads TGTGCCAGTAGTAACCGAGGGACCGGGGAGCTGTTTTTT. The full variable domain, rest sourced from reference TRBV19 and TRBJ2-2, is DGGITQSPKYLFRKEGQNVTLSCEQNLNHDAMYWYRQDPGQGLRLIYYSQIVNDFQKGDIAEGYSVSREKKESFPLTVTSAQKNPTAFYLCASSNRGTGELFFGEGSRLTVL.

The chain combines TRBV24-1 with TRBJ1-2; the match to TRBD1 covers 8 bases. The CDR3 totals 15 residues. The germline V gene has CDR1 KGHDR and CDR2 SFDVKD. With V trimmed by 2 bases and J by 3 bases, 4 bases remained unmatched. CDR3 sequence reads: CATSDWTGKDYGYTF. CDR3 nucleotide sequence: TGTGCCACCAGTGATTGGACAGGGAAGGACTATGGCTACACCTTC.

The gene calls are TRBV6-5 and TRBJ1-5; no clear D. CDR3 size: 14 residues. V lost 6 bases, J lost 1 base, and 10 bases lay in between. Germline V lookup: CDR1 MNHEY, CDR2 SVGAGI. DNA for the CDR3: TGTGCCAGCAGACAGACAAGCAGCAATCAGCCCCAGCATTTT. Protein: CASRQTSSNQPQHF.

V is TRBV29-1 and J is TRBJ2-7; a weak D match, TRBD2 (5 bases). The length of the CDR3 is 11 residues. The V gene's germline CDR1 is SQVTM and CDR2 ANQGSEA. Trimming took off 4 bases at V and 3 bases at J, with 7 bases between the two ends. The CDR3 loop is CSVGEFYEQYF. CDR3 nucleotide sequence: TGCAGCGTTGGGGAGTTCTACGAGCAGTACTTC.

This clone has a handful of counts. V is TRBV5-4 and J is TRBJ1-2; TRBD1 matches 8 bases. The CDR3 runs 14 residues. Germline CDR1 SGHNT, CDR2 YYREEE (reference sequence). Unmatched junction bases numbered 4, after V lost 3 bases and J lost 3 bases. The DNA for the CDR3 is TGTGCCAGCAGCTCAGGGGGCGATCACTATGGCTACACCTTC. Amino acid sequence: CASSSGGDHYGYTF.

This rearrangement joins TRBV7-9 to TRBJ2-7; 7 bases are a match to TRBD2. The V gene end was trimmed by 1 base and the J gene end by 6 bases; junction bases not matched to a gene: 9. The CDR3 spans 15 residues. Per germline, CDR1 SEHNR and CDR2 FQNEAQ (reference sequence). The CDR3 spells CASSLVTQGGAEQYF. In DNA form, the CDR3 reads TGTGCCAGCAGCTTAGTGACTCAGGGAGGGGCCGAGCAGTACTTC.

The J gene is TRBJ2-1, the V gene TRBV19; 7 nucleotides agree with TRBD1. Germline V gene lookup returns CDR1 LNHDA and CDR2 SQIVND (reference sequence). This CDR3 has 15 amino acids. Trimming at V came to 2 bases and at J to 4 bases, leaving 5 bases not matched to a gene. CDR3 protein: CASSITGQLYNEQFF. The CDR3 DNA is TGTGCCAGTAGTATAACGGGACAGCTTTACAATGAGCAGTTCTTC.

The chain joins TRBV3-1 (or the pseudogene TRBV3-2) to TRBJ1-2; D is perhaps TRBD1 (5 bases). Germline CDR1 is LGHDT and CDR2 is YNNKEL (reference sequence). CDR3 size: 14 residues. The V end was cut by 4 bases, the J end by 1 base, with 10 bases between. Here the CDR3 reads CASSRAGFNYGYTF. The CDR3 DNA follows: TGTGCCAGCAGCCGAGCAGGGTTTAACTATGGCTACACCTTC.

In regard to this clone: A read error may produce the germline difference seen at one junction end. This chain uses TRBV3-1 (or the pseudogene TRBV3-2) with TRBJ2-1; the match to TRBD2 covers 11 bases. The germline V gene encodes CDR1 LGHDT and CDR2 YNNKEL (reference sequence). The CDR3 has 14 amino acids. The chain's CDR3 is CASSQLNVAGGRLF. The CDR3 nucleotides read TGTGCCAGCAGCCAATTGAATGTAGCGGGGGGGCGGCTCTTC.

The chain couples TRBV19 to TRBJ2-1; a weak D match, TRBD2 (5 bases). Trimming cost V 6 bases and J 1 base, with 10 bases left between them. Germline loops: CDR1 LNHDA, CDR2 SQIVND (reference sequence). This CDR3 region has 14 residues. As DNA, the CDR3 is TGTGCCAGTAGCCTTCGGGATTCCTACAATGAGCAGTTCTTC. Encoded protein: CASSLRDSYNEQFF.

The J gene is TRBJ2-1, the V gene TRBV27; D call uncertain. Trimming pared 0 bases from V and 4 bases from J, leaving 4 bases between. CDR3 length: 13 amino acids. Germline lookup yields CDR1 MNHEY and CDR2 SMNVEV (reference sequence). The CDR3 sequence: CASSLSLYNEQFF. The CDR3 region has the DNA TGTGCCAGCAGTTTATCCCTGTACAATGAGCAGTTCTTC.

The chain links TRBV7-9 to TRBJ2-7; 10 positions agree with TRBD1. The germline V gene encodes CDR1 SEHNR and CDR2 FQNEAQ (reference sequence). V trimming: 5 bases; J trimming: 2 bases; junction bases outside the gene matches: 9. The CDR3 totals 16 residues. The CDR3 bases are TGTGCCAGCAGCCCCTCCGGGACAGGGGCCCCCTACGAGCAGTACTTC. Its protein product is CASSPSGTGAPYEQYF.

This chain links TRBV7-9 with TRBJ1-1, with D possibly being TRBD1 (6 bases). Looked up from germline, CDR1 is SEHNR and CDR2 is FQNEAQ (reference sequence). The V and J ends lost 3 bases and 1 base respectively, with 9 bases between them. The CDR3 runs to 14 residues. The CDR3 here is CASSFPTGNTEAFF. CDR3 nucleotides: TGTGCCAGCAGCTTCCCGACAGGGAACACTGAAGCTTTCTTT.